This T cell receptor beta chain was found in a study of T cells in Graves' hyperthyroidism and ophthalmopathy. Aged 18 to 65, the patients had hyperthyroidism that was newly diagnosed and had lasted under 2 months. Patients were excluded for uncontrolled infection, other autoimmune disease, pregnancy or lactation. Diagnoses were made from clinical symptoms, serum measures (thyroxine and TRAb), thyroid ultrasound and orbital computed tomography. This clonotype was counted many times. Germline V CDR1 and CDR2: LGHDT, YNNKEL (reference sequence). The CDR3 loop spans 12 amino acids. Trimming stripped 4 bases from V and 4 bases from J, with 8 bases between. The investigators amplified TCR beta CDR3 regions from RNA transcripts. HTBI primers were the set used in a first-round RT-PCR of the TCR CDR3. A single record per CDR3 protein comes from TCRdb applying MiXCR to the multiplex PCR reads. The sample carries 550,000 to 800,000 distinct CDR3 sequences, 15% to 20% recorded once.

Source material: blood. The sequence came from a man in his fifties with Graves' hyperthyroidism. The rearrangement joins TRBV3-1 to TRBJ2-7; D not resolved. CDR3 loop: CASSPSLYEQYF. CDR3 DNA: TGTGCCAGCAGCCCCTCTTTATACGAGCAGTACTTC.